A selection of T cell receptor beta chains follows, all from one sample in a study of blood T cell repertoires in COVID-19. Libraries were prepared by immunoSEQ multiplex PCR; TCRdb keeps only in-frame clonotypes and omits some of them. Of about 230,000 clones in the sample, approximately 84% were seen once. The specimen was peripheral blood. All receptors derive from a man aged 50-60 years with active or convalescent COVID-19. Each CDR3 is given with its conserved first and last residue. The D gene is left open where the match is weak. Clone size is stated in some rows and not others, as once, few, many or a class when expanded.

d_gene	v_gene	j_gene	abundance	CDR3nt	CDR3aa
NA	TRBV3-1/TRBV3-2	TRBJ1-3	few	TGTGCCAGCAGCCAAGCCTATTCTGGAAACACCATATATTTT	CASSQAYSGNTIYF
TRBD2	TRBV7-2	TRBJ2-3	NA	TGTGCCAGCAGCCGGAGTACGGGCGGGGGGGAAGCCACGCAGTATTTT	CASSRSTGGGEATQYF
TRBD1	TRBV5-5	TRBJ1-4	NA	TGTGCCAGCAGCTTGCCAGGGGGCTATGAAAAACTGTTTTTT	CASSLPGGYEKLFF
NA	TRBV18	TRBJ1-5	NA	TGTGCCAGCTCGTCCGAGACACGTGGCAATCAGCCCCAGCATTTT	CASSSETRGNQPQHF
TRBD1	TRBV18	TRBJ1-1	NA	TGTGCCAGCTCGTCCGGACAGGTGACTGAAGCTTTCTTT	CASSSGQVTEAFF
NA	TRBV30	TRBJ1-1	NA	TGTGCCTGGAGCCCCCTCGGGATAGCGGATGAAGCTTTCTTT	CAWSPLGIADEAFF
NA	TRBV2	TRBJ2-1	NA	TGTGCCAGCGTAGTTCGTCTGGCGGGTGAGCAGTTCTTC	CASVVRLAGEQFF
TRBD2	TRBV27	TRBJ2-6	few	TGTGCCAGCAGAATGCGGGGGGCTGGGGCCAACGTCCTGACTTTC	CASRMRGAGANVLTF
NA	TRBV2	TRBJ1-1	few	TGTGCCAGCATCGACGGCGGGAACACTGAAGCTTTCTTT	CASIDGGNTEAFF
TRBD2	TRBV9	TRBJ2-7	NA	TGTGCCAGCAGCGAGCAAGGGACTAGCGGGGGTAACGAGCAGTACTTC	CASSEQGTSGGNEQYF
NA	TRBV19	TRBJ1-3	NA	TGTGCCAGTAGTATTTTCAGTACTGGAAACACCATATATTTT	CASSIFSTGNTIYF
TRBD1	TRBV5-1	TRBJ1-4	NA	TGCGCCAGCAGCAGGACCGGGACAGCAGCAACTAATGAAAAACTGTTTTTT	CASSRTGTAATNEKLFF
TRBD1	TRBV28	TRBJ2-5	NA	TGTGCCAGCAGTTCCGTTGGAAATCTCCGGGACAGGGTAGGCGGTTACGGGACCCAGTACTTC	CASSSVGNLRDRVGGYGTQYF
TRBD2	TRBV9	TRBJ2-5	NA	TGTGCCAGCAGCTCAAGACTAGCGGGGGGCCTCCAAGAGACCCAGTACTTC	CASSSRLAGGLQETQYF
NA	TRBV4-1	TRBJ1-5	NA	TGCGCCAGCAGCCAAGATTGGGGCGGCAATCAGCCCCAGCATTTT	CASSQDWGGNQPQHF
NA	TRBV7-6	TRBJ2-2	NA	TGTGCCAGCAGCTTAGACGCCAGGGTTACCGGGGAGCTGTTTTTT	CASSLDARVTGELFF
NA	TRBV7-9	TRBJ2-2	NA	TGTGCCAGCAGCTTACACCAGGCCAACACCGGGGAGCTGTTTTTT	CASSLHQANTGELFF
TRBD2	TRBV14	TRBJ2-7	NA	TGTGCCAGCAGCCAAGATTGGCGGAAGAGCGGGGGGCCAGCTGGGGAAACCTACGAGCAGTACTTC	CASSQDWRKSGGPAGETYEQYF
TRBD2	TRBV7-8	TRBJ2-2	NA	TGTGCCAGCAGCTTAGGTAGCGGGGGACACGAGACCGGGGAGCTGTTTTTT	CASSLGSGGHETGELFF
NA	TRBV30	TRBJ2-5	NA	TGTGCCTGGAGTCTCGGAGAGACCCAGTACTTC	CAWSLGETQYF
TRBD1	TRBV7-6	TRBJ1-2	NA	TGTGCCAGCAGCTCAGGACAGGCGGGGTATGGCTACACCTTC	CASSSGQAGYGYTF
TRBD1	TRBV29-1	TRBJ2-7	NA	TGCAGCGTTGAAGATGATGCTAGCAGGGGGCTTTCCTACGAGCAGTACTTC	CSVEDDASRGLSYEQYF
TRBD2	TRBV6-2/TRBV6-3	TRBJ2-7	once	TGTGCCAGCAGTTACCGGAGCGGGGCGGTTCGGGAGCAGTACTTC	CASSYRSGAVREQYF
TRBD1	TRBV30	TRBJ1-4	NA	TGTGCCTGGACCGGGACAGGGCATGAAAAACTGTTTTTT	CAWTGTGHEKLFF
NA	TRBV30	TRBJ1-6	NA	TGTGCCTGGTCCGACAGGACCTATAATTCACCCCTCCACTTT	CAWSDRTYNSPLHF
NA	TRBV19	TRBJ2-3	NA	TGTGCCAGTAGTATCATCGGGGCAGATACGCAGTATTTT	CASSIIGADTQYF
NA	TRBV19	TRBJ1-5	NA	TGTGCCAGTAGGCGAGACATATCCCTTAGCAATCAGCCCCAGCATTTT	CASRRDISLSNQPQHF
NA	TRBV27	TRBJ1-3	NA	TGTGCCAGCAGTTCTGCTGGACCGGGGTCTGGAAACACCATATATTTT	CASSSAGPGSGNTIYF
TRBD1	TRBV7-3	TRBJ1-2	NA	TGTGCCAGCGGGGACAGCTTCTATGGCTACACCTTC	CASGDSFYGYTF
NA	TRBV9	TRBJ1-2	NA	TGTGCCAGCAGCGTAGGGGGCGTCGGCTATGGCTACACCTTC	CASSVGGVGYGYTF
TRBD2	TRBV2	TRBJ2-5	NA	TGTGCCAGCCGAAGTAGGCTAGCGGGGGCCTCGGAGACCCAGTACTTC	CASRSRLAGASETQYF
NA	TRBV2	TRBJ2-7	NA	TGTGCCAGCGCGGGGCAGGGATCCGAGCAGTACTTC	CASAGQGSEQYF
NA	TRBV6-5	TRBJ2-5	NA	TGTGCCAGCAGGGACAGACAGTACCAAGAGACCCAGTACTTC	CASRDRQYQETQYF
NA	TRBV5-6	TRBJ1-6	NA	TGTGCCAGCAGCTTGGACAGGAGTAATTCACCCCTCCACTTT	CASSLDRSNSPLHF
TRBD1	TRBV7-2	TRBJ2-1	NA	TGTGCCAGCAGCCGCCGGGACAGGGACTACAATGAGCAGTTCTTC	CASSRRDRDYNEQFF
NA	TRBV4-1	TRBJ1-5	NA	TGCGCCAGCAGCCTACAAAGCAATCAGCCCCAGCATTTT	CASSLQSNQPQHF
NA	TRBV27	TRBJ2-3	NA	TGTGCCAGCAGCAAGGGGGTACTTAGCACAGATACGCAGTATTTT	CASSKGVLSTDTQYF
NA	TRBV5-6	TRBJ2-2	NA	TGTGCCAGCAGCTTGTTAGCAATGGAGCTGTTTTTT	CASSLLAMELFF
TRBD1	TRBV5-1	TRBJ1-2	few	TGCGCCAGCAGCTTGGTGACAGGGAAGGGTGGCTACACCTTC	CASSLVTGKGGYTF
TRBD2	TRBV7-2	TRBJ2-7	NA	TGTGCCAGCAGCCCCAGGGCCGGGGGGGCCTCCTACGAGCAGTACTTC	CASSPRAGGASYEQYF
TRBD2	TRBV4-2	TRBJ2-3	NA	TGTGCCAGCAGCCAAGGGCTAGCGGGGGGAACTAGCACAGATACGCAGTATTTT	CASSQGLAGGTSTDTQYF
NA	TRBV6-2/TRBV6-3	TRBJ2-1	NA	TGTGCCAGCAGTTACATTTCCTCCTTGAGGGAGCAGTTCTTC	CASSYISSLREQFF
NA	TRBV3-1/TRBV3-2	TRBJ1-1	NA	TGTGCCAGCAGCGTAAGAGATGAAGCTTTCTTT	CASSVRDEAFF